The next 5 T cell receptor beta chains were all read from a single sample in a study of Graves' ophthalmopathy and Graves' hyperthyroidism. RNA transcripts yielded amplified TCR beta CDR3 regions. Second-round multiplex PCR followed a first-round RT-PCR using HTBI primers. TCRdb called the multiplex PCR reads again in MiXCR, with one record for every CDR3 protein. The sample yields over a million distinct CDR3 sequences, less than 45% seen once. The sample taken for sequencing was peripheral blood or thyroid tissue (not recorded which). These receptors were obtained from an adult man with Graves' hyperthyroidism.

The chain uses TRBV29-1 and TRBJ1-2; tentative D call: TRBD1 (6 bases). V was clipped by 1 base and J by 3 bases, with 18 bases between them. CDR3 length: 16 residues. Germline CDR1 and CDR2: SQVTM and ANQGSEA. The CDR3 loop is CSVEGEGGSSYYGYTF. Written as DNA, the CDR3 is TGCAGCGTTGAAGGGGAAGGGGGGAGCTCCTACTATGGCTACACCTTC.

V is TRBV29-1 and J is TRBJ1-1; D ambiguous. Germline V lookup: CDR1 SQVTM, CDR2 ANQGSEA. Trimming shortened V by 5 bases and J by 3 bases, and 10 bases separated the two germline ends. The CDR3 spans 12 residues. The DNA for the CDR3 is TGCAGCGTTTTGGGAGCCGACACTGAAGCTTTCTTT. It is translated as CSVLGADTEAFF. Using reference TRBV29-1 and TRBJ1-1 for the parts outside the CDR3, the full variable domain is SAVISQKPSRDICQRGTSLTIQCQVDSQVTMMFWYRQQPGQSLTLIATANQGSEATYESGFVIDKFPISRPNLTFSTLTVSNMSPEDSSIYLCSVLGADTEAFFGQGTRLTVV.

The chain uses TRBV25-1 and TRBJ2-7; 10 bases align to TRBD1. Losses at the gene ends were 8 bases for V and 3 bases for J; bases not matched to a gene: 7. The CDR3 runs to 14 residues. CDR1 is MGHDK and CDR2 is SYGVNS in the germline V gene. The CDR3 reads CASSGQGSFYEQYF. CDR3 DNA sequence: TGTGCCAGCTCGGGACAGGGGTCATTCTACGAGCAGTACTTC.

This sequence joins TRBV3-1 and TRBJ1-2, with D perhaps matching TRBD1 (5 bases). The germline CDR1 and CDR2 sequences are LGHDT and YNNKEL (reference sequence). The CDR3 sequence is 13 residues long. Trimming cost V 3 bases and J 6 bases, with 11 bases left between them. CDR3 loop: CASSHTDTDGYTF. CDR3 nucleotide sequence: TGTGCCAGCAGCCACACGGACACGGATGGCTACACCTTC.

This clonotype was counted a few times. V is TRBV28 and J is TRBJ1-1; 12 bases match TRBD1. V lost 2 bases to trimming and J lost 1 base; unmatched junction nucleotides: 5. The CDR3 contains 17 residues. Germline V gene data show CDR1 as MDHEN and CDR2 as SYDVKM. The CDR3 DNA follows: TGTGCCAGCAGTTTAGGGGGACAGGGGGCTACGAACACTGAAGCTTTCTTT. It translates to CASSLGGQGATNTEAFF.